This section outlines one T cell receptor beta chain sequence together with its context. This specimen includes other DNA sequences encoding the same CDR3. The data originate from a study of blood T cell repertoires in COVID-19. Participant reports of clinical history set cohort assignment. Per the authors' pipeline: By means of reference gene primer amplification, nucleated cell counts were estimated. The data were produced by immunoSEQ multiplex PCR, yet TCRdb's version contains in-frame clones alone and is incomplete. V and J calls and clone size follow that table, whereas D and trimming were derived from the DNA. This table has 150,000 to 200,000 clones, approximately 80% appearing once. Germline V gene sequence: CDR1 LNHDA, CDR2 SQIVND (reference sequence). Germline trimming cut 8 bases from V and 8 bases from J; bases unmatched to any gene: 4. The CDR3 covers 12 residues.

The source is a man between 65 and 85 years old who had been exposed to COVID-19. V usage is TRBV19 and J usage is TRBJ1-4, with 8 bases that match TRBD1. The sequencing sample was made of PBMCs or T cells enriched from blood (not recorded which). The CDR3 region has the DNA TGTGCCAGTGGACAGGGACGGGAAAAACTGTTTTTT. This encodes CASGQGREKLFF.